This T cell receptor (beta chain) was profiled in a study of Graves' ophthalmopathy and Graves' hyperthyroidism. For the study at large: Peripheral blood was collected at initial diagnosis, before any treatment.

Ophthalmopathy in the donors was of moderate-to-severe activity, with CAS ≥3, NOSPECS ≥4 and duration under 3 months. Clinical symptoms, serum thyroxine, TRAb, thyroid ultrasound and orbital computed tomography were relied on for diagnosis. This clonotype was recorded a few times. Antigen unknown. V lost 5 bases to trimming and J lost 2 bases; unmatched junction nucleotides: 17. CDR3 length: 17 amino acids. In germline, CDR1 is SQVTM, CDR2 ANQGSEA. RNA transcripts were the template, and TCR beta CDR3 regions were amplified from them. After a first-round RT-PCR with HTBI primers, a second-round multiplex PCR was run. One entry per CDR3 protein results from TCRdb running MiXCR on the multiplex PCR reads. The table has 260,000 or so distinct CDR3 sequences, less than 55% seen once. Findings and caveats of the study: Ophthalmopathy cases were distinguished from stable hyperthyroidism by a 13-signature model, reaching 85% to 90% sensitivity and roughly 81% specificity.

The chain carries TRBV29-1 and TRBJ1-2; 7 positions agree with TRBD1. This TCR was recovered from an adult man with Graves' ophthalmopathy. The sequencing sample was made of peripheral blood. For the CDR3, the DNA is TGCAGCGTTCGGAAACTGGGCCTGACAGGGAGGAACTATGGCTACACCTTC. This codes for CSVRKLGLTGRNYGYTF.